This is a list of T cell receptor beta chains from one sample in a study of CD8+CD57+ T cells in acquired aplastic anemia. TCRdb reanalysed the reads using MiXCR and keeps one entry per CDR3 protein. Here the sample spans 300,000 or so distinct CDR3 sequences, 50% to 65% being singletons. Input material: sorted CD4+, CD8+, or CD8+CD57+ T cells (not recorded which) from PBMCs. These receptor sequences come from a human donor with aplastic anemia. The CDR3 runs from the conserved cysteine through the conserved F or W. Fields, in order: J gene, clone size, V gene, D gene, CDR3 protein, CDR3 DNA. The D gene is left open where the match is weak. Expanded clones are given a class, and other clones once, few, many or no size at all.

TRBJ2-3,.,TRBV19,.,CASSIGGDTQYF,TGTGCCAGTAGTATAGGGGGAGATACGCAGTATTTT
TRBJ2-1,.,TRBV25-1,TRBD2,CASSGGGHEQFF,TGTGCCAGCAGTGGCGGGGGGCACGAGCAGTTCTTC
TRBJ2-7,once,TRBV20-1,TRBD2,CSARDPGTSGYEQYF,TGCAGTGCTAGAGATCCCGGGACTAGCGGGTACGAGCAGTACTTC
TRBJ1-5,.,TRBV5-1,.,CASSSTEVSNQPQHF,TGCGCCAGCAGCTCGACAGAGGTCAGTAATCAGCCCCAGCATTTT
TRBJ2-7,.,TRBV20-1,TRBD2,CSARWEGHEQYF,TGCAGTGCTAGGTGGGAGGGGCACGAGCAGTACTTT
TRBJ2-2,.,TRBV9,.,CASSVGSGTGELFF,TGTGCCAGCAGCGTCGGAAGCGGGACCGGGGAGCTGTTTTTT
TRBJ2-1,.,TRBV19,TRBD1,CASSIIGTGTTDEQFF,TGTGCCAGTAGTATCATCGGGACAGGTACGACGGATGAGCAGTTCTTC
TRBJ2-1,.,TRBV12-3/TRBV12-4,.,CASSSGAGNEQFF,TGTGCCAGCTCGTCAGGGGCTGGGAATGAGCAGTTCTTC
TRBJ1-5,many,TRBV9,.,CASSVDGGGSNQPQHF,TGTGCCAGCAGCGTAGACGGAGGGGGAAGCAATCAGCCCCAGCATTTT
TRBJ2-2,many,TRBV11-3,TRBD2,CASSVSGGNTGELFF,TGTGCCAGCAGCGTGAGCGGGGGGAACACCGGGGAGCTGTTTTTT
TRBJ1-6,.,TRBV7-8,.,CASSLTGRMNSPLHF,TGTGCCAGCAGCTTGACAGGAAGGATGAATTCACCCCTCCACTTT
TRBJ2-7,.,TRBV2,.,CASRKGQGGVEQYF,TGTGCCAGCCGAAAGGGTCAGGGAGGTGTCGAGCAGTACTTC
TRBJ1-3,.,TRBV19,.,CASSNLLGHTIYF,TGTGCCAGTAGTAACCTCTTGGGCCACACCATATATTTT
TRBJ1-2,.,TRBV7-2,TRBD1,CASSKDRDRGRGGYTF,TGTGCCAGCAGCAAAGACCGGGACAGGGGGCGAGGGGGCTACACCTTC
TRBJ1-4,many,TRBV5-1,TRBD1,CASSLAPQGANEKLFF,TGCGCCAGCAGCTTGGCCCCACAGGGGGCTAATGAAAAACTGTTTTTT
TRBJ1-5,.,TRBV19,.,CASSRTNQPQHF,TGTGCCAGTAGTCGGACCAATCAGCCCCAGCATTTT
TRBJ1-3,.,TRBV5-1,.,CASSRSSTGNTIYF,TGCGCCAGCAGCCGGTCGTCGACTGGAAACACCATATATTTT
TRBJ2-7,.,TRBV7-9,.,CASGWTDLYEQYF,TGTGCCAGCGGCTGGACGGATCTATACGAGCAGTACTTC
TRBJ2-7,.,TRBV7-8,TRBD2,CATSGGLAGGNPYVQYF,TGTGCCACCAGTGGGGGACTAGCGGGAGGGAACCCCTACGTGCAGTACTTC
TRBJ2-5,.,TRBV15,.,CATSSPSDGDQETQYF,TGTGCCACCAGCAGTCCGAGCGACGGAGACCAAGAGACCCAGTACTTC
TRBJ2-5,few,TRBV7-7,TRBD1,CASSFAPGQQETQYF,TGTGCTAGCAGCTTCGCCCCGGGACAGCAAGAGACCCAGTACTTC
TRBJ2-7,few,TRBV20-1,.,CSARPLVVGDLLYEQYF,TGCAGTGCTAGACCTCTAGTAGTAGGGGACCTTCTTTACGAGCAGTACTTC
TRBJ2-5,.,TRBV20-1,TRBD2,CSALVGLAGAGETQYF,TGCAGTGCTCTAGTCGGACTAGCGGGGGCTGGAGAGACCCAGTACTTC
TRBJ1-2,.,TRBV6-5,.,CASSLAGADNKGYTF,TGTGCCAGCAGTTTAGCAGGGGCTGACAATAAGGGCTACACCTTC
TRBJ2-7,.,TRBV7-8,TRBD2,CASSSPTSGSRDEQYF,TGTGCCAGCAGCTCTCCGACTAGCGGGAGTCGGGACGAGCAGTACTTC
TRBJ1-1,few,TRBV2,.,CASSSSSRNTEAFF,TGTGCCAGCAGTTCCAGCTCGCGGAACACTGAAGCTTTCTTT
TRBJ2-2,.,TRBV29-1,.,CSVGAGGNTGELFF,TGCAGCGTTGGGGCCGGCGGGAACACCGGGGAGCTGTTTTTT
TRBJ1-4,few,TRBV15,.,CATSRDKTGANEKLFF,TGTGCCACCAGCAGAGATAAAACTGGAGCTAATGAAAAACTGTTTTTT
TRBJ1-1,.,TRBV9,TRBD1,CASSLGTGVGEAFF,TGTGCCAGCAGCTTGGGGACAGGGGTCGGTGAAGCTTTCTTT
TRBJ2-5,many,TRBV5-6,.,CASSLEGLAAAETQYF,TGTGCCAGCAGCTTGGAGGGATTGGCCGCCGCGGAGACCCAGTACTTC
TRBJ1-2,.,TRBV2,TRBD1,CASSYRGPYNYGYTF,TGTGCCAGCAGTTACAGGGGTCCCTATAACTATGGCTACACCTTC
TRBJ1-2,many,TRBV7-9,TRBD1,CASSRGTGGGGYTF,TGTGCCAGCAGCCGGGGGACAGGGGGCGGTGGCTACACCTTC
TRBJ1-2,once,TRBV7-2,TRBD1,CASSRGQAGYTF,TGTGCCAGCAGCCGCGGACAGGCTGGCTACACCTTC
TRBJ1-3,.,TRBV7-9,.,CASAVVTGNTIYF,TGTGCCAGCGCTGTCGTGACTGGAAACACCATATATTTT
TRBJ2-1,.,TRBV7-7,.,CASSLERGATYNEQFF,TGTGCCAGCAGCTTAGAAAGGGGCGCGACCTACAATGAGCAGTTCTTC
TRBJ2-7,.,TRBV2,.,CASSGLDSVYEQYF,TGTGCCAGCAGCGGTCTAGATAGCGTCTACGAGCAGTACTTC
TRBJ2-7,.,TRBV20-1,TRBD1,CSARDPGQGAGEQYF,TGCAGTGCTAGAGATCCGGGACAGGGGGCGGGCGAGCAGTACTTC
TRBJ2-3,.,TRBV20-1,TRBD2,CSARDRGETLSTDTQYF,TGCAGTGCTAGAGATCGGGGGGAAACCCTGTCAACAGATACGCAGTATTTT
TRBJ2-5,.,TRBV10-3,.,CATGMQETQYF,TGTGCCACAGGGATGCAAGAGACCCAGTACTTC
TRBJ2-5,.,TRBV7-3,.,CASPHQGGEETQYF,TGTGCCAGCCCACACCAAGGGGGAGAGGAGACCCAGTACTTC
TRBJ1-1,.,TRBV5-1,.,CASSFHGFGTEAFF,TGTGCCAGCAGCTTCCATGGCTTCGGCACTGAAGCTTTCTTT
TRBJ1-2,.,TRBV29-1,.,CSVEDYGEIYGYTF,TGCAGCGTTGAAGATTACGGGGAAATATATGGCTACACCTTC